Sequencing of this T cell receptor beta chain was carried out in a study of blood T cells in healthy people across ages. The CDR3 extends over 14 amino acids. The V gene's germline CDR1 is SGHRS and CDR2 YFSETQ. The V end was cut by 0 bases, the J end by 11 bases, with 17 bases between. Notes on this clonotype: This sequence may be a read error, since a much larger clone differs from it by one base.

Next came a second PCR, run for about 6 to 12 cycles, which used a sample-barcoded 5' primer along with a J-beta primer mix. TCRdb re-analysed the 5' RACE reads in MiXCR, keeping a single row per CDR3 protein. The sample carries under 850,000 distinct CDR3 sequences, 30% to 45% recorded once. The clonotype was recovered from a man between 18 and 35 years old in good health. Sequencing was performed on blood. The V gene is TRBV5-1, the J gene TRBJ2-5, with D unclear. Here the CDR3 DNA reads TGCGCCAGCAGCTTGGAATCCAGAAACAATGAGCAGTACTTC. Translation gives CASSLESRNNEQYF.